Listed below are T cell receptor beta chains from one sample, sequenced in a study of patients and donors after allogeneic stem cell transplantation. In TCRdb, the RT-PCR reads were re-called with MiXCR into one record per CDR3 protein. The sample contains approximately 160,000 distinct CDR3 sequences, nearly 25% of which appear only once. Material for sequencing was blood, either unsorted or a sorted T cell fraction (not recorded which). The receptors stem from a human donor who was either an allogeneic HSCT recipient or a stem cell or donor lymphocyte infusion donor (not recorded which). It is not recorded whose cells these are; they may come from a transplant donor. Each CDR3 is given with its conserved first and last residue. The D gene is left open where the match is weak. Only some rows state a clone size, as once, few, many or a class for expanded clones.

CASSLSTYEQYF,TGCGCCAGCAGCCTTAGCACTTACGAGCAGTACTTC,TRBV5-1,.,TRBJ2-7,.
CSENRDLITDTQYF,TGCAGCGAGAACCGGGACCTTATCACAGATACGCAGTATTTT,TRBV29-1,.,TRBJ2-3,.
CASSQSGTVKETQYF,TGTGCCAGCAGCCAATCGGGGACAGTCAAAGAGACCCAGTACTTC,TRBV16,TRBD1,TRBJ2-5,.
CASSQAGTAATNEKLFF,TGCGCCAGCAGCCAAGCGGGAACAGCAGCAACTAATGAAAAACTGTTTTTT,TRBV4-1,.,TRBJ1-4,.
CASSLLQFTGGYTF,TGTGCCAGCAGCTTACTACAGTTCACTGGGGGCTACACCTTC,TRBV7-2,.,TRBJ1-2,few
CASSFVTNEQFF,TGTGCCAGCAGTTTTGTTACAAATGAGCAGTTCTTC,TRBV12-3/TRBV12-4,.,TRBJ2-1,.
CSVGYGGQKQETQYF,TGCAGCGTTGGGTATGGGGGACAGAAGCAAGAGACCCAGTACTTC,TRBV29-1,TRBD1,TRBJ2-5,many
CSARFHGGPDRRFYEQYF,TGCAGTGCTAGGTTTCACGGGGGCCCGGATCGGCGGTTCTACGAGCAGTACTTC,TRBV20-1,.,TRBJ2-7,.
CSAREGRLDTQYF,TGCAGTGCTAGAGAGGGTAGGCTCGATACGCAGTATTTT,TRBV20-1,.,TRBJ2-3,few
CASSEYRTGGFYEQYF,TGTGCCAGCAGTGAATATCGGACAGGGGGGTTCTACGAGCAGTACTTC,TRBV25-1,TRBD1,TRBJ2-7,.
CAISESRNTIYF,TGTGCCATCAGTGAGTCAAGAAACACCATATATTTT,TRBV10-3,.,TRBJ1-3,.
CATWVQNTGELFF,TGTGCCACCTGGGTCCAGAACACCGGGGAGCTGTTTTTT,TRBV28,.,TRBJ2-2,.
CASNGARGETQYF,TGTGCCAGCAACGGGGCCCGGGGAGAGACCCAGTACTTC,TRBV27,.,TRBJ2-5,.
CATGQEQETQYF,TGTGCCACGGGACAGGAGCAAGAGACCCAGTACTTC,TRBV10-3,TRBD1,TRBJ2-5,.
CASSVMGGQDAEAFF,TGTGCCAGCAGTGTTATGGGGGGCCAAGACGCTGAAGCTTTCTTT,TRBV6-5,.,TRBJ1-1,few
CASSLSSNQPQHF,TGTGCCAGCAGCTTATCCAGCAATCAGCCCCAGCATTTT,TRBV7-2,.,TRBJ1-5,many
CASSPPYNTEAFF,TGTGCCAGCAGCCCCCCCTACAATACTGAAGCTTTCTTT,TRBV11-2,.,TRBJ1-1,few
CASSLAPGRKETQYF,TGCGCCAGCAGCTTGGCCCCTGGACGTAAAGAGACCCAGTACTTC,TRBV5-1,.,TRBJ2-5,few
CASSPTGLPHEQYF,TGTGCCAGCAGCCCAACGGGACTTCCCCACGAGCAGTACTTC,TRBV4-2,.,TRBJ2-7,.
CASKLQETGVPNQPQHF,TGTGCCAGTAAGTTACAGGAGACAGGAGTCCCCAATCAGCCCCAGCATTTT,TRBV19,.,TRBJ1-5,.
CASSPGQSSSYNEQFF,TGTGCCAGCAGCCCGGGACAGTCGAGCTCCTACAATGAGCAGTTCTTC,TRBV12-3/TRBV12-4,TRBD1,TRBJ2-1,.
CSAQRGVLDTQYF,TGCAGTGCTCAGAGGGGGGTGTTAGATACGCAGTATTTT,TRBV20-1,.,TRBJ2-3,.
CSAGQGRPGELFF,TGCAGCGCTGGACAGGGGAGGCCCGGGGAGCTGTTTTTT,TRBV29-1,TRBD1,TRBJ2-2,.
CATYTTGVTDTQYF,TGTGCCACCTATACGACAGGGGTCACAGATACGCAGTATTTT,TRBV27,TRBD1,TRBJ2-3,.
CSATGHSEKLFF,TGCAGTGCTACGGGACACAGTGAAAAACTGTTTTTT,TRBV20-1,.,TRBJ1-4,few
CSARDPRTGGIGNEQFF,TGCAGTGCTAGAGATCCCCGAACAGGGGGCATCGGCAATGAGCAGTTCTTC,TRBV20-1,TRBD1,TRBJ2-1,few
CASSQAPGTVNTEAFF,TGTGCCAGCAGCCAAGCCCCCGGGACAGTGAACACTGAAGCTTTCTTT,TRBV4-2,TRBD1,TRBJ1-1,few
CASSQAGRGSSNNEQFF,TGCGCCAGCAGCCAAGCCGGACGTGGATCCAGTAACAATGAGCAGTTCTTC,TRBV4-1,.,TRBJ2-1,few
CASSFEVGFGTDTQYF,TGTGCCAGCAGCTTCGAAGTCGGTTTTGGCACAGATACGCAGTATTTT,TRBV7-2,.,TRBJ2-3,few
CASSYEGGRGGNEQFF,TGTGCCAGCAGTTACGAAGGAGGCAGGGGAGGGAATGAGCAGTTCTTC,TRBV6-6,.,TRBJ2-1,.
CSVAGLAKNIQYF,TGCAGCGTTGCAGGACTAGCCAAAAACATTCAGTACTTC,TRBV29-1,.,TRBJ2-4,.
CSVDIGTSKETQYF,TGCAGCGTTGATATAGGGACATCAAAAGAGACCCAGTACTTC,TRBV29-1,.,TRBJ2-5,.
CATRTGPSYEQYF,TGCGCCACTAGGACAGGACCCTCCTACGAGCAGTACTTC,TRBV5-1,TRBD1,TRBJ2-7,.
CSVLNRTVYTEAFF,TGCAGCGTACTTAACAGGACCGTATACACTGAAGCTTTCTTT,TRBV29-1,.,TRBJ1-1,.
CSAPKTGANTEAFF,TGCAGTGCTCCGAAGACAGGGGCAAACACTGAAGCTTTCTTT,TRBV20-1,TRBD1,TRBJ1-1,few
CASRLDRDPFSGYTF,TGTGCCAGTAGGCTGGACAGGGACCCCTTCTCTGGCTACACCTTC,TRBV19,TRBD1,TRBJ1-2,many
CASSLYGRQPQHF,TGCGCCAGCAGCTTGTACGGACGGCAGCCCCAGCATTTT,TRBV5-1,.,TRBJ1-5,.
CATSEGYESNQPQHF,TGTGCCACCAGTGAAGGATATGAAAGCAATCAGCCCCAGCATTTT,TRBV24-1,.,TRBJ1-5,few
CSPPHEQYF,TGCAGTCCTCCCCACGAGCAGTACTTC,TRBV29-1,.,TRBJ2-7,.
CASSLPPGPHRNEQFF,TGTGCCAGCAGCCTTCCACCGGGTCCACACCGCAATGAGCAGTTCTTC,TRBV3-1,.,TRBJ2-1,.
CASSLTRTDTQYF,TGTGCCAGCAGCTTGACCAGGACAGATACGCAGTATTTT,TRBV5-8,.,TRBJ2-3,.
CASSPTGGSTEAFF,TGTGCCAGCAGCCCTACAGGGGGCTCGACTGAAGCTTTCTTT,TRBV12-3/TRBV12-4,TRBD1,TRBJ1-1,.
CSVEMADSYTGELFF,TGCAGCGTTGAGATGGCAGACAGTTACACCGGGGAGCTGTTTTTT,TRBV29-1,.,TRBJ2-2,few
CASFGGIPNEKLFF,TGTGCCAGCTTTGGGGGTATTCCTAATGAAAAACTGTTTTTT,TRBV6-5,.,TRBJ1-4,.
CSASPPQPNTEAFF,TGCAGTGCATCGCCACCCCAACCGAACACTGAAGCTTTCTTT,TRBV20-1,.,TRBJ1-1,few
CASSFDAGSYNEQFF,TGTGCCAGCAGCTTTGACGCGGGATCCTACAATGAGCAGTTCTTC,TRBV7-2,.,TRBJ2-1,few
CASSEVEGTGELFF,TGTGCCAGCAGTGAAGTGGAGGGAACCGGGGAGCTGTTTTTT,TRBV2,.,TRBJ2-2,.
CASSLEGDEQYF,TGCGCCAGCAGCTTGGAAGGGGACGAGCAGTACTTC,TRBV5-1,.,TRBJ2-7,.
CASSYFWGLAMTEQFF,TGTGCCAGCAGTTACTTTTGGGGGCTAGCTATGACTGAGCAGTTCTTC,TRBV6-5,.,TRBJ2-1,.
CSAMGLALGTGELFF,TGCAGTGCTATGGGGCTAGCGTTAGGCACCGGGGAGCTGTTTTTT,TRBV20-1,.,TRBJ2-2,few
CASSFFGTLGNTIYF,TGTGCCAGCAGCTTTTTTGGGACACTGGGAAACACCATATATTTT,TRBV5-4,.,TRBJ1-3,few
CASSVERQGNTEAFF,TGTGCCAGCAGCGTAGAGCGGCAGGGTAATACTGAAGCTTTCTTT,TRBV9,.,TRBJ1-1,few